This T cell receptor beta chain came from a study of blood T cell repertoires in COVID-19. Overall study context: Nucleic acid was either cDNA or gDNA, and it came from T cells, B-cell-depleted T cells, or PBMCs.

As originally analysed: It was from reference gene primer amplification that nucleated cell counts were estimated. The repertoire was sequenced with immunoSEQ multiplex PCR; TCRdb's copy has only in-frame clones and lacks some. V, J and clone size derive from that table, while D and trimming were established from the DNA sequence. There are 110,000 or so clones in the sample; approximately 84% occur only once, and approximately 8.1% lies in the top ten. The receptor's source is a woman aged 40 to 55 with acute or convalescent COVID-19. What was sequenced was peripheral blood.

The CDR3 DNA is TGTGCCAGTAGGCAACCGCTGGGCGGGGGGGCGGTTGAGCAGTTCTTC. Encoded protein: CASRQPLGGGAVEQFF. V usage is TRBV19 and J usage is TRBJ2-1; 9 nucleotides match TRBD2. The germline V gene has CDR1 LNHDA and CDR2 SQIVND (reference sequence). CDR3 length: 16 residues. Trimming removed 6 bases from V and 9 bases from J; junction bases left unmatched: 15.